This note documents a single T cell receptor beta chain sequence. This entry comes from a study of blood T cells in healthy people across ages. Through a sample-barcoded 5' primer and a J-beta primer mix, a second PCR was run for roughly 6 to 11 cycles. MiXCR, applied by TCRdb to the 5' RACE reads, yields one record per CDR3 protein. The sample holds more than 750,000 distinct CDR3 sequences, almost 30% seen once. J was trimmed by 0 bases and V by 4 bases; bases with no gene match: 5. This CDR3 spans 15 amino acids. Germline V lookup: CDR1 LGHDT, CDR2 YNNKEL (reference sequence). These same records also appear under a second study, on T cells of mothers and their children.

The sample taken for sequencing was blood. This TCR derives from a woman aged 40 to 50 in good health. The rearrangement joins TRBV3-1 to TRBJ1-1; the match to TRBD1 covers 7 bases. The CDR3 coding sequence is TGTGCCAGCAGCCGCCCGGGACAGATGAACACTGAAGCTTTCTTT. Amino acid sequence: CASSRPGQMNTEAFF.